This entry features one T cell receptor (beta chain) sequence. TCRdb independently ran MiXCR on the reads; one entry per CDR3 protein. Of approximately 250,000 distinct CDR3 sequences listed, 29% are singletons. The data originate from a study of kidney transplant recipient with SARS-CoV-2 infection. The CDR3 runs to 12 residues. Trimming at V came to 4 bases and at J to 11 bases, leaving 9 bases not matched to a gene. CDR1 SQVTM and CDR2 ANQGSEA come from the germline V gene. The receptor comes from a male patient younger than 45 who had COVID-19 and was a kidney transplant recipient. Some T cells may trace back to the graft donor. The chain employs TRBV29-1 and TRBJ2-3, with 7 bases that match TRBD2. The sequencing used a blood sample, collected at baseline and on roughly day 120 from a kidney transplant recipient. CDR3 bases: TGCAGCGTTGCTGTGGGAGGGTGGGTGCAGTATTTT. Its protein is CSVAVGGWVQYF.